This T cell receptor (beta chain) is from a study of OX40 agonist ivuxolimab in advanced cancers. At the level of the study: Those treated in dose escalation had hepatocellular carcinoma, melanoma, renal cell cancer or head and neck cancer. Mean age around 60 years, range about 23 to 80; around 80% male. There were three patients with partial responses, one having hepatocellular carcinoma and two cutaneous melanoma. Study-level points and caveats: Compared with CD4+, CD8+ T cells on average had more expanded clones.

Germline V CDR1 and CDR2: LGHNA, YSLEER. The CDR3 runs to 16 residues. V was trimmed by 0 bases and J by 2 bases, leaving 14 bases between them. Measured with immunoSEQ multiplex PCR; TCRdb has only the in-frame clones, and not every one. The profile shows 40,000 to 50,000 clones, 82% of them singletons. Turning to this clone: The target antigen is unknown.

The source material was CD4+ or CD8+ T cells sorted from blood, sampled in a trial of the OX40 agonist ivuxolimab. V and J are TRBV4-3 and TRBJ2-7; unclear D gene. The receptor's source is an adult with an advanced solid tumor such as melanoma, head and neck, liver or kidney cancer. CDR3 nucleotides: TGCGCCAGCAGCCAAGAAGCATCGAACGATGCCTACGAGCAGTACTTC. Its protein is CASSQEASNDAYEQYF.